The 17 T cell receptor beta chains reported below all come from one sample, sequenced in a study of T cells in localized non-small cell lung cancer (dated by TCRdb to between 2020 and 2021). The method was the immunoSEQ multiplex PCR assay. The source is immuneACCESS, and TCRdb retained only in-frame sequences with V and J called. Part of the clones is not carried over; for the studies checked, unresolved V genes explain less than half of this, and the remainder is unexplained. The sample table records over 30,000 clones; 75% to 90% of these occur just once. The leading ten clones occupy roughly 4% of the sample. The starting material was peripheral blood, obtained before any cancer treatment. The source of these receptors is a man aged 40-75 years with stage I lung adenocarcinoma.

CDR3 loop: CASSWGTQDRLNTEAFF. The CDR3 DNA reads TGCGCCAGCAGCTGGGGGACCCAGGACAGATTGAACACTGAAGCTTTCTTT. The chain carries TRBV5-1 and TRBJ1-1; D might be TRBD1 (6 bases). Germline loops: CDR1 SGHRS, CDR2 YFSETQ. This CDR3 comprises 17 residues. Trimming stripped 3 bases from V and 0 bases from J, with 18 bases between.

The chain combines TRBV11-2 with TRBJ1-4, with TRBD1 matching over 8 bases. Germline V gene lookup returns CDR1 SGHAT and CDR2 FQNNGV. The CDR3 length is 15 residues. With 0 bases clipped from V and 8 bases from J, the junction kept 5 bases outside the gene matches. The CDR3 DNA reads as TGTGCCAGCAGCTTAGACTATGGGACAGGCGAAAAACTGTTTTTT. This gives the protein CASSLDYGTGEKLFF.

This rearrangement joins TRBV6-1 to TRBJ1-5; D unresolved. Trimming pared 4 bases from V and 6 bases from J, leaving 7 bases between. The V gene's germline CDR1 is MNHNS and CDR2 SASEGT. The CDR3 contains 12 residues. Here the CDR3 reads CASSGDLQPQHF. DNA of the CDR3: TGTGCCAGCAGTGGCGACCTTCAGCCCCAGCATTTT.

The count of this clone is one. The chain uses TRBV5-4 and TRBJ2-2; D unclear. Trimming pared 0 bases from V and 0 bases from J, leaving 9 bases between. The CDR3 sequence is 16 residues long. Germline V gene lookup returns CDR1 SGHNT and CDR2 YYREEE (reference sequence). The CDR3 region has the DNA TGTGCCAGCAGCTTGGACGGAATAACGAACACCGGGGAGCTGTTTTTT. Encoded protein: CASSLDGITNTGELFF.

This clone is a singleton in its sample. The J gene is TRBJ1-6, the V gene TRBV5-1; a weak D match, TRBD1 (6 bases). The germline CDR1 and CDR2 sequences are SGHRS and YFSETQ. This CDR3 contains 14 residues. Trimming left V 2 bases short and J 8 bases short, with 11 bases between. The DNA of the CDR3 is TGCGCCAGCAGCTTACAGGGCCAGGATTCACCCCTCCACTTT. This sequence encodes CASSLQGQDSPLHF.

J is TRBJ2-1 and V is TRBV5-1; the match to TRBD2 covers 10 bases. CDR3 length: 15 amino acids. The V segment lost 4 bases and the J segment 8 bases; nucleotides outside the gene matches: 9. Germline-derived CDR1 and CDR2 are SGHRS and YFSETQ. The CDR3 nucleotides are TGCGCCAGCAGCCCAGCGGGACTAGCGATCGATGAGCAGTTCTTC. Translating gives CASSPAGLAIDEQFF.

The chain carries TRBV5-1 and TRBJ2-3; possibly TRBD1 for D (6 bases). This CDR3 region has 13 residues. V lost 5 bases and J 5 bases, leaving 12 bases between the germline ends. The germline V gene has CDR1 SGHRS and CDR2 YFSETQ. The CDR3 coding sequence is TGCGCCAGCAGTATTGCAGGGGAAGATACGCAGTATTTT. It specifies CASSIAGEDTQYF.

V gene TRBV27 combines with J gene TRBJ2-3, with D hard to call. The V gene's germline CDR1 is MNHEY and CDR2 SMNVEV (reference sequence). This CDR3 comprises 14 residues. Deletions cut 5 bases from V and 5 bases from J, with 14 bases between. The CDR3, as DNA: TGTGCCAGCAGTCCCTACGGGCCACTAGATACGCAGTATTTT. Protein: CASSPYGPLDTQYF.

This clone was recorded only once. The chain recombines TRBV6-6 with TRBJ1-2; 9 positions agree with TRBD1. Looked up from germline, CDR1 is MNHNY and CDR2 is SVGAGI (reference sequence). The J segment lost 3 bases and the V segment lost 5 bases, leaving 10 bases of the junction unmatched. The CDR3 runs to 16 residues. The CDR3 sequence: CASSQSQGAFDYGYTF. The CDR3 DNA follows: TGTGCCAGCAGTCAGTCACAGGGGGCGTTTGACTATGGCTACACCTTC.

CDR3 amino acids: CASSIDRLGGSYNSPLHF. For the CDR3, the DNA is TGTGCCAGTAGTATAGATCGTTTAGGAGGCTCCTATAATTCACCCCTCCACTTT. This sequence joins TRBV19 and TRBJ1-6; D not certain. Germline lookup yields CDR1 LNHDA and CDR2 SQIVND (reference sequence). This CDR3 spans 18 amino acids. Trimming removed 0 bases at V and 0 bases at J, with 12 bases between. The variable domain in full, completed from reference TRBV19 and TRBJ1-6, reads DGGITQSPKYLFRKEGQNVTLSCEQNLNHDAMYWYRQDPGQGLRLIYYSQIVNDFQKGDIAEGYSVSREKKESFPLTVTSAQKNPTAFYLCASSIDRLGGSYNSPLHFGNGTRLTVT.

This clone was seen just once. The V call is TRBV10-3, the J call TRBJ2-1, with 9 bases fitting TRBD2. Germline V gene sequence: CDR1 ENHRY, CDR2 SYGVKD. With V trimmed by 3 bases and J by 6 bases, 6 bases remained unmatched. The length of the CDR3 is 15 residues. CDR3 bases: TGTGCCATCAGTGATGAGCGGGGGGAGGGCAATGAGCAGTTCTTC. Its translation: CAISDERGEGNEQFF.

This clone occurred a few times. V usage is TRBV6-6 and J usage is TRBJ2-7; no clear D gene. The V gene's germline CDR1 is MNHNY and CDR2 SVGAGI (reference sequence). Trimming removed 4 bases from V and 4 bases from J, with 8 bases in between. The CDR3 totals 12 residues. In DNA, the CDR3 is TGTGCCAGCAGTTCCGACCGATACGAGCAGTACTTC. Its protein is CASSSDRYEQYF.

V usage is TRBV5-1 and J usage is TRBJ2-1; D possibly corresponds to TRBD1 (6 bases). The CDR3 loop spans 14 amino acids. V gave up 1 base and J gave up 4 bases, with 9 bases separating them. CDR1 and CDR2 (germline): SGHRS, YFSETQ. CDR3 sequence: CASSLSGTYNEQFF. As DNA, the CDR3 is TGCGCCAGCAGCTTGTCTGGGACATACAATGAGCAGTTCTTC.

The chain uses TRBV14 and TRBJ1-3; D gene uncertain. Per germline, CDR1 SGHDN and CDR2 FVKESK. Deletions cut 5 bases from V and 4 bases from J, with 12 bases between. The CDR3 is 14 amino acids. This CDR3 reads CASSGVLRGNTIYF. The CDR3 DNA sequence: TGTGCCAGCAGCGGGGTGTTGAGGGGAAACACCATATATTTT.

The V and J genes are TRBV9 and TRBJ1-2; TRBD1 matches at 7 bases. From germline, CDR1 is SGDLS and CDR2 YYNGEE. The length of the CDR3 is 15 residues. V lost 4 bases to trimming and J lost 5 bases; unmatched junction nucleotides: 11. The CDR3 nucleotides are TGTGCCAGCAGCCCTCGACAGGGAATCAATTATGGCTACACCTTC. It specifies CASSPRQGINYGYTF.

CDR3 nucleotide sequence: TGCGCCAGCAGCCGCGGACAGGACACAGATACGCAGTATTTT. Translating gives CASSRGQDTDTQYF. The chain has TRBV4-1 and TRBJ2-3, with TRBD1 matching 7 bases. The germline V gene encodes CDR1 MGHRA and CDR2 YSYEKL. The CDR3 runs 14 residues. V was pared by 4 bases and J by 2 bases, with 3 bases of the junction left unmatched.

The gene calls are TRBV30 and TRBJ1-5, with a weak D call TRBD1 (5 bases). CDR1 and CDR2 (germline): GTSNPN, SVGIG (reference sequence). The CDR3 spans 15 residues. V lost 0 bases, J lost 1 base, and 10 bases lay in between. CDR3 DNA: TGTGCCTGGAGTGTAGGGGCGGCGAGCAATCAGCCCCAGCATTTT. Residues: CAWSVGAASNQPQHF.